This TCR beta chain was observed in a study of T cell responses to AZD1222 COVID-19 vaccine. Overall study context: Second doses at about 4 or about 12 weeks were pooled.

TCRdb's copy holds only in-frame clones and misses some; the assay was immunoSEQ multiplex PCR. The repertoire holds roughly 120,000 clones, with about 90% as singletons. This CDR3 contains 15 residues. Germline V gives CDR1 MDHEN, CDR2 SYDVKM. V lost 6 bases and J lost 1, with 13 bases in between. Study-wide results and limits: Just a handful of people given AZD1222 tested seropositive at baseline. Increased Spike-specific TCR breadth and depth were observed after two AZD1222 doses.

For this clone: Its antigen is as yet unknown.

Source: peripheral blood, taken on day 0 of AZD1222 vaccination. The sequence was collected from an adult in good health. The rearrangement links TRBV28 to TRBJ1-5; D is perhaps TRBD1 (5 bases). CDR3 sequence reads: CASRGRVSSNQPQHF. The CDR3 region has the DNA TGTGCCAGCAGGGGCAGGGTGTCCAGCAATCAGCCCCAGCATTTT. The whole variable domain, filled in from reference TRBV28 and TRBJ1-5, reads DVKVTQSSRYLVKRTGEKVFLECVQDMDHENMFWYRQDPGLGLRLIYFSYDVKMKEKGDIPEGYSVSREKKERFSLILESASTNQTSMYLCASRGRVSSNQPQHFGDGTRLSIL.